This record looks at one T cell receptor (beta chain) sequence and its context. What it binds is not known. A clone one base away is much larger, so this may be a read error. V shed 7 bases, J shed 3 bases, and the junction held 8 bases outside the gene matches. The CDR3 has 13 residues. Germline V gene lookup returns CDR1 SQVTM and CDR2 ANQGSEA. A modified ARM-PCR protocol with three rounds of nested PCR amplified TCRbeta. TCRdb ran MiXCR on the multiplex PCR reads and lists one entry per CDR3 protein. The sample shows 120,000 to 150,000 distinct CDR3 sequences, roughly 66% of them seen only once. The data derive from a study of tumor and adjacent non-tumor tissue in lung cancer. Whole-study results and caveats: TCR diversity was significantly greater in tumor than normal lung tissue. Normal lung showed higher cumulative top 100 clone frequency than tumor.

No cell sorting was done before RNA was extracted from the tissue. The material sequenced was lung tumor tissue. This clonotype originated in a man aged 55 to 69 with small cell lung cancer. The V call is TRBV29-1, the J call TRBJ1-2, with TRBD1 matching 7 bases. CDR3 region: CSASLGQDYGYTF. CDR3 nucleotides: TGCAGCGCCTCCCTCGGACAGGACTATGGCTACACCTTC.